A single sample is the source of the 28 T cell receptor beta chains below, sequenced in a study of CD8 T cells in ankylosing spondylitis. TCRdb redid the calling of the 5' RACE reads with MiXCR, one entry per CDR3 protein. Here the sample spans about 200,000 distinct CDR3 sequences, 25% to 30% being singletons. Specimen: blood, either unsorted or a sorted T cell fraction (not recorded which). The receptors were gathered from a male donor with ankylosing spondylitis or in good health (not recorded which).

This clonotype has a handful of counts. This chain links TRBV29-1 with TRBJ1-1, with 9 bases lining up with TRBD1. The germline V gene has CDR1 SQVTM and CDR2 ANQGSEA. Trimming removed 4 bases from V and 5 bases from J; junction bases left unmatched: 8. This CDR3 has 14 amino acids. The CDR3 spells CSVAPPGQGTEAFF. The CDR3 nucleotides are TGCAGCGTTGCTCCTCCGGGACAGGGAACTGAAGCTTTCTTT.

This clonotype came up many times. This chain uses TRBV29-1 with TRBJ2-5, with D hard to call. The germline V gene encodes CDR1 SQVTM and CDR2 ANQGSEA. The CDR3 totals 12 residues. Trimming left V 4 bases short and J 5 bases short, with 11 bases between. The chain's CDR3 is CSVVEDEETQYF. CDR3 nucleotides: TGCAGCGTTGTCGAGGACGAGGAGACCCAGTACTTC.

This clonotype turned up a few times. The V gene is TRBV12-3 or TRBV12-4, the J gene TRBJ2-1; 10 bases are a match to TRBD2. CDR3 length equals 17 residues. The trim removed 1 base at V and 8 bases at J, leaving 11 bases unmatched. The CDR3 protein is CASSLDLASGSLDEQFF. Here the CDR3 DNA reads TGTGCCAGCAGTTTAGACTTGGCTAGCGGGAGTCTTGATGAGCAGTTCTTC.

This clonotype has at least ten counts. This rearrangement joins TRBV6-2 or TRBV6-3 to TRBJ1-5; maybe TRBD1 (5 bases). Germline CDR1 reads MNHEY; CDR2 reads SVGEGT. V was pared by 6 bases and J by 6 bases, with 9 bases between. This CDR3 region has 12 residues. DNA of the CDR3: TGTGCCAGCAGCCTGGGGGTTCAGCCCCAGCATTTT. Translation gives CASSLGVQPQHF.

This clonotype was observed a few times. This sequence joins TRBV6-1 and TRBJ1-6, with 7 bases matching TRBD1. The CDR3 has 15 amino acids. Germline assignment: CDR1 MNHNS and CDR2 SASEGT. The junction had 12 bases not matched to a gene; V was cut back by 7 bases and J by 9 bases. In DNA, the CDR3 is TGTGCCAGCAATAGGGACAGAACCACTGGTTCACCCCTCCACTTT. Its protein product is CASNRDRTTGSPLHF.

Ten or more counts support this clonotype. The chain couples TRBV6-2 or TRBV6-3 to TRBJ2-1, with 7 nucleotides matching TRBD1. The CDR3 runs to 18 residues. Looked up from germline, CDR1 is MNHEY and CDR2 is SVGEGT. After removal of 0 bases from V and 0 bases from J, the junction contained 8 bases not matched to a gene. CDR3 nucleotide sequence: TGTGCCAGCAGTTACTCGAGACGGGACAGCGGCTCCTACAATGAGCAGTTCTTC. Protein sequence: CASSYSRRDSGSYNEQFF.

This clonotype has ten or more counts. V is TRBV5-1 and J is TRBJ2-6; D is uncertain. The CDR3 contains 15 residues. The V gene lost 3 bases and the J gene lost 0 bases, with 7 bases spanning the gap. Germline values: CDR1 SGHRS, CDR2 YFSETQ. The DNA of the CDR3 is TGCGCCAGCAGCTCTAGTAGCTCTGGGGCCAACGTCCTGACTTTC. Translation: CASSSSSSGANVLTF.

This clonotype was found a few times. The J gene is TRBJ1-4, the V gene TRBV20-1; no reliable D call. V lost 4 bases and J 3 bases, leaving 6 bases between the germline ends. The CDR3 has 12 amino acids. Germline values: CDR1 DFQATT, CDR2 SNEGSKA (reference sequence). CDR3: CSATHANEKLFF. The DNA of the CDR3 is TGCAGTGCTACCCACGCTAATGAAAAACTGTTTTTT.

The rearrangement joins TRBV10-3 to TRBJ2-7; the match to TRBD1 covers 8 bases. In germline, CDR1 is ENHRY, CDR2 SYGVKD. The CDR3 is 14 residues long. The V gene end was trimmed by 4 bases and the J gene end by 2 bases; junction bases not matched to a gene: 4. CDR3 residues: CAISVTGGAYEQYF. CDR3 in DNA: TGTGCCATCAGTGTAACAGGGGGAGCCTACGAGCAGTACTTC.

This chain uses TRBV12-3 or TRBV12-4 with TRBJ2-1, with TRBD2 matching 11 bases. Trimming removed 8 bases from V and 4 bases from J; junction bases left unmatched: 4. This CDR3 spans 14 amino acids. The CDR3 DNA follows: TGTGCCAGCCAGGGGACTAGCGGTTACAATGAGCAGTTCTTC. This gives the protein CASQGTSGYNEQFF.

This clonotype was detected many times. The rearrangement links TRBV4-3 to TRBJ1-1, with TRBD1 identical over 8 bases. The CDR3 is 16 residues long. V lost 1 base, J lost 1 base, and 5 bases stayed unmatched. Germline V CDR1 and CDR2: LGHNA, YSLEER. CDR3 sequence: CASSQVGQGANTEAFF. The CDR3 DNA is TGCGCCAGCAGCCAAGTTGGCCAGGGGGCGAACACTGAAGCTTTCTTT.

The V call is TRBV12-3 or TRBV12-4, the J call TRBJ2-7; TRBD2 aligns across 8 bases. The V gene end was trimmed by 2 bases and the J gene end by 2 bases; junction bases not matched to a gene: 14. There are 18 residues in the CDR3. Here the CDR3 DNA reads TGTGCCAGCAGTTTAAAAGGAACACGGGAGGGGTTTCCCTACGAGCAGTACTTC. Translating gives CASSLKGTREGFPYEQYF.

The V gene is TRBV20-1, the J gene TRBJ2-7; the match to TRBD1 covers 7 bases. Germline V gene sequence: CDR1 DFQATT, CDR2 SNEGSKA (reference sequence). Germline trimming cut 1 base from V and 2 bases from J; bases unmatched to any gene: 11. This CDR3 spans 16 amino acids. CDR3 in DNA: TGCAGTGCTAGAGCAGGGGGTCAGGGGACCACCTACGAGCAGTACTTC. Its translation: CSARAGGQGTTYEQYF.

The CDR3 region has the DNA TGCAGTGCTAGACCTCCCCCAAGGGGGGCGGAAGGGGACTACGAGCAGTACTTC. This codes for CSARPPPRGAEGDYEQYF. V is TRBV20-1 and J is TRBJ2-7; D tentatively fits TRBD1 or TRBD2 (6 bases each). This CDR3 region has 18 residues. Germline CDR1 is DFQATT and CDR2 is SNEGSKA (reference sequence). The ends were cut back, 2 bases at V and 3 bases at J, with 26 bases in the middle.

This clonotype was detected many times. As DNA, the CDR3 is TGTGCCAGCAGGACAGGAGCGAGTAGCAATCAGCCCCAGCATTTT. Amino acid sequence: CASRTGASSNQPQHF. The chain is built from TRBV12-3 or TRBV12-4 and TRBJ1-5; tentatively, D is TRBD1 (6 bases). Between the trimmed V and J ends, which lost 6 bases and 0 bases, there was a span of 12 bases. The CDR3 loop spans 15 amino acids.

This clonotype has a count of ten or more. The rearrangement joins TRBV5-6 to TRBJ1-2, with D tentatively TRBD1 (6 bases). This CDR3 spans 15 amino acids. With 0 bases removed from V and 0 bases from J, the gap between germline ends came to 9 bases. The germline gives CDR1 SGHDT, CDR2 YYEEEE. CDR3 in amino acids: CASSLGAGANYGYTF. Here the CDR3 DNA reads TGTGCCAGCAGCTTGGGGGCAGGGGCTAACTATGGCTACACCTTC.

This clonotype was detected a few times. V gene TRBV5-8 combines with J gene TRBJ2-5; 7 positions agree with TRBD1. Germline trimming cut 0 bases from V and 2 bases from J; bases unmatched to any gene: 7. The germline V gene has CDR1 SGHTS and CDR2 YDEGEE. The CDR3 runs 16 residues. This CDR3 is CASSLGTGKNQETQYF. CDR3 coding DNA: TGTGCCAGCAGCTTGGGGACAGGAAAAAATCAAGAGACCCAGTACTTC.

The chain employs TRBV6-5 and TRBJ2-7; the D gene could be TRBD1 or TRBD2 (6 bases each). Per germline, CDR1 MNHEY and CDR2 SVGAGI. Trimming cost V 3 bases and J 9 bases, with 24 bases left between them. The CDR3 runs to 16 residues. Written as DNA, the CDR3 is TGTGCCAGCAGTTATATTTTGGGGGGCGGACAGCATGGGCAGTACTTC. It codes for CASSYILGGGQHGQYF.

This clonotype was seen at least ten times. The chain combines TRBV5-1 with TRBJ2-7; D possibly uses TRBD1 or TRBD2 (5 bases each). V was shortened by 0 bases and J by 4 bases, with 11 bases between the two germline ends. The CDR3 extends over 14 amino acids. CDR1 is SGHRS and CDR2 is YFSETQ in the germline V gene. The CDR3 here is CASSLATGRYEQYF. In nucleotides, the CDR3 is TGCGCCAGCAGCTTGGCAACGGGGCGTTACGAGCAGTACTTC.

This clonotype has at least ten counts. The chain has TRBV4-2 and TRBJ2-7; the match to TRBD2 covers 16 bases. With V trimmed by 3 bases and J by 2 bases, 4 bases remained unmatched. From germline, CDR1 is LGHNA and CDR2 YNFKEQ. This CDR3 contains 17 residues. CDR3 in amino acids: CASSQGLAGGDPYEQYF. Here the CDR3 DNA reads TGTGCCAGCAGCCAGGGACTAGCGGGAGGGGATCCCTACGAGCAGTACTTC.

DNA for the CDR3: TGTGCCAGCAGCCGGGACGGGGGGCAAGAGACCCAGTACTTC. It codes for CASSRDGGQETQYF. This sequence joins TRBV6-1 and TRBJ2-5, with TRBD2 matching 7 bases. The CDR3 extends over 14 amino acids. Germline lookup yields CDR1 MNHNS and CDR2 SASEGT. The V gene end was trimmed by 6 bases and the J gene end by 2 bases; junction bases not matched to a gene: 6.

The rearrangement links TRBV29-1 to TRBJ2-3; D unclear. The CDR3 contains 13 residues. Trimming took 4 bases from V and 2 from J, leaving 10 bases between them. Germline V gene data show CDR1 as SQVTM and CDR2 as ANQGSEA. The CDR3 coding sequence is TGCAGCGTTGGAGGCAAATACACAGATACGCAGTATTTT. Its translation: CSVGGKYTDTQYF.

This clonotype was seen just once. The chain recombines TRBV9 with TRBJ2-7, with TRBD2 identical over 8 bases. Germline lookup yields CDR1 SGDLS and CDR2 YYNGEE. The CDR3 is 13 amino acids. Trimming removed 4 bases from V and 5 bases from J; junction bases left unmatched: 5. CDR3: CASSLSGSDEQYF. The CDR3 bases are TGTGCCAGCAGCTTAAGCGGGAGCGACGAGCAGTACTTC.

This clonotype was counted at least ten times. The chain uses TRBV20-1 and TRBJ2-7; D call uncertain. Germline V gene sequence: CDR1 DFQATT, CDR2 SNEGSKA (reference sequence). V was trimmed by 0 bases and J by 6 bases, leaving 12 bases between them. This CDR3 spans 13 amino acids. The CDR3: CSARDRGGSEQYF. The CDR3, as DNA: TGCAGTGCTAGAGACCGAGGCGGCTCCGAGCAGTACTTC.

This clonotype was seen many times. The V gene is TRBV20-1, the J gene TRBJ2-4; 8 bases match TRBD2. V lost 6 bases and J lost 2; bases outside the gene matches: 9. This CDR3 spans 15 amino acids. The germline V gene has CDR1 DFQATT and CDR2 SNEGSKA (reference sequence). CDR3 sequence (DNA): TGCAGTGCGACGAGCGGGAGACGGACCAAAAACATTCAGTACTTC. Its translation is CSATSGRRTKNIQYF.

Ten or more counts support this clonotype. The rearrangement links TRBV4-1 to TRBJ2-1; D perhaps matches TRBD1 (7 bases). Germline CDR1 MGHRA, CDR2 YSYEKL. The V gene lost 3 bases and the J gene lost 5 bases, with 14 bases spanning the gap. The CDR3 has 15 residues. The CDR3 protein is CASSQGQRVHNEQFF. DNA of the CDR3: TGCGCCAGCAGCCAGGGACAGCGGGTGCACAATGAGCAGTTCTTC.

This clonotype was recorded many times. The chain recombines TRBV20-1 with TRBJ1-5; unclear D gene. V was cut by 2 bases and J by 7 bases, with 12 bases left in between. The CDR3 covers 13 residues. Germline CDR1 is DFQATT and CDR2 is SNEGSKA (reference sequence). The CDR3 region is CSARSGVGQPQHF. Written as DNA, the CDR3 is TGCAGTGCTAGATCGGGAGTTGGGCAGCCCCAGCATTTT.

This clonotype was recorded many times. The chain couples TRBV29-1 to TRBJ2-1; D is undetermined. The V and J ends lost 6 bases and 5 bases respectively, with 8 bases between them. The CDR3 has 11 amino acids. Germline V gene data show CDR1 as SQVTM and CDR2 as ANQGSEA. This CDR3 reads CSVSPHNEQFF. CDR3 sequence (DNA): TGCAGCGTCTCACCCCACAATGAGCAGTTCTTC.